This entry lists 24 T cell receptor beta chains sequenced from one sample in a study of OX40 agonist ivuxolimab in advanced cancers. Measured with immunoSEQ multiplex PCR; TCRdb has only the in-frame clones, and not every one. The sample has under 55,000 clones, approximately 88% seen once. The source material was CD4+ or CD8+ T cells sorted from blood, sampled in a trial of the OX40 agonist ivuxolimab. All receptors come from an adult with an advanced solid tumor such as melanoma, head and neck, liver or kidney cancer.

The CDR3 DNA is TGTGCCAGCGACAGAGGGAATCAGCCCCAGCATTTT. Protein: CASDRGNQPQHF. The chain uses TRBV2 and TRBJ1-5; possibly TRBD1 for D (5 bases). CDR1 SNHLY and CDR2 FYNNEI come from the germline V gene. The CDR3 is 12 amino acids. V was clipped by 8 bases and J by 4 bases, with 9 bases between them.

This clone was seen only a few times. The chain couples TRBV14 to TRBJ1-1; D is possibly TRBD1 (5 bases). The V gene lost 6 bases and the J gene lost 6 bases, with 14 bases spanning the gap. Germline CDR1 reads SGHDN; CDR2 reads FVKESK. The CDR3 has 13 residues. CDR3 nucleotide sequence: TGTGCCAGCAGACTAGAAGGGGAGCCTGAAGCTTTCTTT. Translating gives CASRLEGEPEAFF. Filled out from reference TRBV14 and TRBJ1-1, the complete variable domain reads EAGVTQFPSHSVIEKGQTVTLRCDPISGHDNLYWYRRVMGKEIKFLLHFVKESKQDESGMPNNRFLAERTGGTYSTLKVQPAELEDSGVYFCASRLEGEPEAFFGQGTRLTVV.

The chain links TRBV28 to TRBJ1-1; no clear D. The ends were cut back, 7 bases at V and 0 bases at J, with 9 bases in the middle. Germline V gene sequence: CDR1 MDHEN, CDR2 SYDVKM. The CDR3 spans 13 residues. CDR3: CASIDTLNTEAFF. The CDR3 DNA sequence: TGTGCCAGCATTGACACCTTGAACACTGAAGCTTTCTTT. Based on the CDR3 plus reference TRBV28 and TRBJ1-1, the full variable domain is DVKVTQSSRYLVKRTGEKVFLECVQDMDHENMFWYRQDPGLGLRLIYFSYDVKMKEKGDIPEGYSVSREKKERFSLILESASTNQTSMYLCASIDTLNTEAFFGQGTRLTVV.

V and J are TRBV11-1 and TRBJ2-4; D remains unclear. CDR3 length: 16 residues. Per germline, CDR1 SGHAT and CDR2 FQDESV (reference sequence). V was clipped by 1 base and J by 0 bases, with 10 bases between them. The CDR3 DNA is TGTGCCAGCAGCTTAGTTGGCCTAATAGCCAAAAACATTCAGTACTTC. It specifies CASSLVGLIAKNIQYF.

This chain connects TRBV27 to TRBJ2-7; D not resolved. CDR1 and CDR2 (germline): MNHEY, SMNVEV (reference sequence). V was pared by 3 bases and J by 3 bases, with 9 bases between. This CDR3 comprises 13 residues. CDR3 nucleotides: TGTGCCAGCAGTTTGGGCCGTTACTACGAGCAGTACTTC. It is translated as CASSLGRYYEQYF.

The V gene is TRBV7-2, the J gene TRBJ2-5; tentative D call: TRBD2 (7 bases). CDR3 size: 14 residues. V lost 3 bases and J 4 bases, leaving 12 bases between the germline ends. Germline CDR1 SGHTA, CDR2 FQGNSA. The CDR3, as DNA: TGTGCCAGCAGCTTCTCGGGGGGCGGAGAGACCCAGTACTTC. Protein sequence: CASSFSGGGETQYF.

J is TRBJ1-2 and V is TRBV5-5; possibly TRBD1 for D (5 bases). The ends were cut back, 4 bases at V and 6 bases at J, with 16 bases in the middle. The CDR3 loop spans 14 amino acids. Germline values: CDR1 SGHKS, CDR2 YYEKEE (reference sequence). CDR3 sequence: CASSLFTSGNGYTF. DNA of the CDR3: TGTGCCAGCAGCCTCTTCACATCAGGGAATGGCTACACCTTC.

The chain recombines TRBV23-1 with TRBJ1-1; a weak D match, TRBD1 (5 bases). TRBV23-1 is an ORF; its function is uncertain. This CDR3 has 14 residues. V lost 0 bases and J 5 bases, leaving 10 bases between the germline ends. The CDR3 is CASSQSGGTTEAFF. The CDR3 DNA is TGCGCCAGCAGTCAATCAGGAGGGACTACTGAAGCTTTCTTT.

The count of this clone is one. The CDR3 DNA follows: TGTGCCAGCCTAGGGGAAGCGGGTTCCGGGACCCAGTACTTC. This encodes CASLGEAGSGTQYF. The chain joins TRBV6-1 to TRBJ2-5; D might be TRBD2 (6 bases). The CDR3 totals 14 residues. In germline, CDR1 is MNHNS, CDR2 SASEGT. Trimming removed 8 bases at V and 7 bases at J, with 20 bases between.

The V gene is TRBV21-1, the J gene TRBJ1-5. TRBV21-1 is labeled a pseudogene. This CDR3 has 17 residues. The CDR3 loop is CASSNGGRINSNQPQHF. The CDR3 DNA sequence: TGTGCCAGCAGCAATGGAGGTCGGATTAATAGCAATCAGCCCCAGCATTTT.

The table lists this clone with a few counts. J is TRBJ1-1 and V is TRBV7-9; the D is unclear. The V gene lost 1 base and the J gene lost 8 bases, with 8 bases spanning the gap. This CDR3 is 12 amino acids long. The germline CDR1 and CDR2 sequences are SEHNR and FQNEAQ (reference sequence). The CDR3 spells CASSLDVAEAFF. The CDR3 bases are TGTGCCAGCAGCTTAGATGTTGCGGAAGCTTTCTTT.

J is TRBJ2-3 and V is TRBV9, with 7 bases lining up with TRBD1. This CDR3 comprises 16 residues. The ends lost 0 bases at V and 3 bases at J; junction bases unmatched: 7. Germline values: CDR1 SGDLS, CDR2 YYNGEE. This CDR3 reads CASSVEVGGATDTQYF. The CDR3 bases are TGTGCCAGCAGCGTAGAGGTAGGGGGCGCAACAGATACGCAGTATTTT.

The chain employs TRBV28 and TRBJ1-1, with D possibly matching TRBD1 (6 bases). CDR1 and CDR2 from the germline V gene are MDHEN and SYDVKM. Trimming stripped 3 bases from V and 5 bases from J, with 10 bases between. The CDR3 spans 13 residues. CDR3 DNA sequence: TGTGCCAGCAGTTTTAGGGGGAGGACTGAAGCTTTCTTT. It specifies CASSFRGRTEAFF. The whole variable domain, filled in from reference TRBV28 and TRBJ1-1, reads DVKVTQSSRYLVKRTGEKVFLECVQDMDHENMFWYRQDPGLGLRLIYFSYDVKMKEKGDIPEGYSVSREKKERFSLILESASTNQTSMYLCASSFRGRTEAFFGQGTRLTVV.

This clone was detected only once. The chain recombines TRBV13 with TRBJ2-2, with 10 bases lining up with TRBD2. The germline gives CDR1 PRHDT, CDR2 FYEKMQ (reference sequence). The CDR3 spans 16 residues. Trimming took 5 bases from V and 6 from J; bases not matched to a gene: 9. Here the CDR3 DNA reads TGTGCCAGCAGCGCAGAGACTAGCGGGCGGCCCGGGGAGCTGTTTTTT. Protein product: CASSAETSGRPGELFF.

CDR3 in DNA: TGTGCCAGCTCACCGGACAATAAGGAAAGCGACGAGCAGTACTTC. Its protein is CASSPDNKESDEQYF. This chain uses TRBV18 with TRBJ2-7; perhaps TRBD1 as D (5 bases). V was cut by 3 bases and J by 5 bases, with 17 bases left in between. The germline V gene encodes CDR1 KGHSH and CDR2 LQKENI. This CDR3 is built from 15 residues. Looking up the rest from reference TRBV18 and TRBJ2-7 gives the full variable domain: NAGVMQNPRHLVRRRGQEARLRCSPMKGHSHVYWYRQLPEEGLKFMVYLQKENIIDESGMPKERFSAEFPKEGPSILRIQQVVRGDSAAYFCASSPDNKESDEQYFGPGTRLTVT.

Remarks on this clone: An end of the junction does not agree with germline; a read error may underlie this. The chain has TRBV7-2 and TRBJ2-3; TRBD2 might be the D (6 bases). CDR3 size: 14 residues. Germline V CDR1 and CDR2: SGHTA, FQGNSA. The CDR3 is CASSIAPAGDTQYF. CDR3 bases: TGTGCCAGCAGCATAGCCCCAGCGGGAGATACGCAGTATTTT.

The CDR3: CASSVEDFSSGANVLTF. In DNA, the CDR3 is TGTGCCAGCAGCGTAGAAGATTTTAGCTCTGGGGCCAACGTCCTGACTTTC. This rearrangement joins TRBV9 to TRBJ2-6, with no clear D. Germline V gives CDR1 SGDLS, CDR2 YYNGEE. V dropped 0 bases and J dropped 0 bases, with 10 bases sitting between them. This CDR3 has 17 residues.

The CDR3 region has the DNA TGCGCCAGCAGTTTACTGGCGGGGCTAAGCACAGATACGCAGTATTTT. Translated: CASSLLAGLSTDTQYF. The J gene is TRBJ2-3, the V gene TRBV5-1; tentative D call: TRBD2 (6 bases). The CDR3 is 16 amino acids. With 5 bases removed from V and 0 bases from J, the gap between germline ends came to 16 bases. CDR1 is SGHRS, CDR2 YFSETQ, per germline.

The chain employs TRBV13 and TRBJ2-3; D call uncertain. Germline V gene data show CDR1 as PRHDT and CDR2 as FYEKMQ (reference sequence). This CDR3 spans 14 amino acids. V was cut by 5 bases and J by 2 bases, with 11 bases left in between. DNA for the CDR3: TGTGCCAGCAGCCACCGACTCTCCACAGATACGCAGTATTTT. Its translation is CASSHRLSTDTQYF.

About this clone: Other DNA sequences within the sample encode an identical CDR3. The V gene is TRBV11-3, the J gene TRBJ1-2; D unclear. The CDR3 runs 13 residues. Germline V gene sequence: CDR1 SGHNT, CDR2 YENEEA. The germline V and J ends were trimmed by 2 bases and 1 base, with 5 bases remaining between them. As DNA, the CDR3 is TGTGCCAGCAGCTTACGGGGTAACTATGGCTACACCTTC. Amino acid sequence: CASSLRGNYGYTF.

The chain employs TRBV7-3 and TRBJ2-1; D may be TRBD1 or TRBD2 (5 bases each). CDR1 is SGHTA, CDR2 FQGTGA, per germline. V was trimmed by 3 bases and J by 6 bases, leaving 18 bases between them. This CDR3 region has 16 residues. This CDR3 is CASSLSPGALFNEQFF. The CDR3 coding sequence is TGTGCCAGCAGCTTGTCTCCCGGGGCTCTTTTCAATGAGCAGTTCTTC.

This clone appeared once. This sequence joins TRBV6-5 and TRBJ2-1, with 9 bases fitting TRBD2. This CDR3 is built from 14 residues. Germline CDR1 is MNHEY and CDR2 is SVGAGI. J was trimmed by 4 bases and V by 7 bases; bases with no gene match: 5. CDR3 coding DNA: TGTGCCAGCACCTATAGCGGGGGATACAATGAGCAGTTCTTC. Translation: CASTYSGGYNEQFF.

This clone was observed a single time. The chain couples TRBV5-1 to TRBJ2-3; possibly TRBD2 for D (5 bases). V gave up 2 bases and J gave up 1 base, with 11 bases separating them. CDR3 length: 15 residues. CDR1 is SGHRS, CDR2 YFSETQ, per germline. CDR3 DNA: TGCGCCAGCAGCTTAACGGGGTTCGGCACAGATACGCAGTATTTT. Protein product: CASSLTGFGTDTQYF.

CDR3 sequence: CASSLRRGAGSYNEQFF. CDR3 in DNA: TGTGCCAGCAGCTTACGGAGGGGAGCGGGCTCCTACAATGAGCAGTTCTTC. The chain has TRBV11-3 and TRBJ2-1; the D gene is possibly TRBD2 (6 bases). The CDR3 has 17 residues. The V gene's germline CDR1 is SGHNT and CDR2 YENEEA. Trimming left V 2 bases short and J 0 bases short, with 14 bases between.